Listed below are T cell receptor beta chains from one sample, sequenced in a study of T cell changes during pregnancy in multiple sclerosis. Some clones are missing from TCRdb's copy, which holds only in-frame ones; the method was immunoSEQ multiplex PCR. The sample shows some 70,000 clones, 90% of them seen only once. Specimen: peripheral blood, collected after pregnancy. The receptor source for this set is a female donor in good health, enrolled as a control in a pregnancy study. CDR3s leave out the opening cysteine and the closing phenylalanine or tryptophan.

V,CDR3
TRBV18,ASSLLDRAKGNEQF
TRBV18,ASSSDRSSGNTIY
TRBV27,ASSLSRGDIGTDTQY
TRBV2,ASSPSGGALETQY
TRBV12-5,ASGSGPGSYGYT
TRBV27,ASSRGLETGFGSYTEAF
TRBV2,ASLFPWESYEQY
TRBV9,ASSVATGSYEQY
TRBV5-1,ASSWGDRASFSEQY
TRBV6-5,ASSRDRVVTEAF
TRBV27,ASSPLGQGGSDTQY
TRBV4-1,ASSQAGSAGGTGELF
TRBV6-5,ASSYSSRGSYGYT
TRBV6-5,ASSYSRGSGYT
TRBV10-1,ASRAAGGSEQF
TRBV9,ASSVTPRTAQYGEQY
TRBV6-6,ASRASGVNTEAF
TRBV18,ASSPTSYEQY
TRBV19,ASRPGQGYTEAF
TRBV29-1,SVGARLAGAGELF
TRBV5-4,ASSTGLAGTDTQY
TRBV7-2,ASSLALSEQF
TRBV10-3,AISDSGPTDTQY
TRBV7-2,ASSTRQAGNTEAF
TRBV6-4,ASSDGGQGNSPLH
TRBV5-6,ASRWGSGVYNEQF
TRBV9,ASSLDYGSYNEQF
TRBV18,ASSPGLAGETQY
TRBV5-1,ASSLDPDRLGTDTQY
TRBV29-1,SVVAGGLKYGYT
TRBV11-2,ASRNTGRLAGRNEQY
TRBV6-1,ASSGYGTFVLHEQF
TRBV18,ASPKREGLNEQF
TRBV5-6,ASSFSGVDQPQH
TRBV19,ASSIDRGYNEQF
TRBV7-2,ASSARQGTEAF
TRBV9,ASSAEGEGGSYEQY
TRBV2,ASSRLASSTDTQY
TRBV28,ASSRSPGTSGVGEQY
TRBV7-8,ASSLGTSGGAYEQY
TRBV7-2,ASSSRLAGQETQY
TRBV25-1,ASSEWSGANTEAF
TRBV6-5,ASSYGREADTQY
TRBV10-3,ATFDPGTHYTEAF
TRBV6-6,ASSPTWGPPEATQY
TRBV19,ASSIVGSIYEQY
TRBV11-2,ASSLARTSWEQY
TRBV5-8,ASSWGDGNQETQY
TRBV7-9,ASSGSEAF
TRBV4-1,ALEGRVLAKNIQY
TRBV6-5,ASSPDKVVAF
TRBV7-7,ASSLAYGGGDYTGELF
TRBV6-5,ASSYSKGLWAGELF
TRBV19,ASSVLSVAGGPSSYNEQF
TRBV6-1,ASSERLAGGWLETQY
TRBV10-3,AITQGAPNTEAF
TRBV6-5,ASSQLQGAGNTIY
TRBV27,ASSSGGRNYEQY
TRBV23-1,ASSNSCNQPQH